This is a list of T cell receptor beta chains from one sample in a study of cytomegalovirus exposure and HLA in healthy donors. This table comes from immunoSEQ multiplex PCR, and its TCRdb copy is limited to in-frame clones, with some not included. The table includes over 150,000 clones, roughly 80% detected once. The sequenced sample was PBMCs. These receptors were obtained from a male donor in good health and CMV-seronegative. CDR3s include the opening cysteine and the closing phenylalanine or tryptophan. The D gene is left open where the match is weak. Not every row has a clone size; where given, it reads once, few, many or a size class.

D	size	J	V	CDR3	DNA
-	-	TRBJ2-2	TRBV29-1	CSVLSQGLNTGELFF	TGCAGCGTTTTATCTCAGGGTTTGAACACCGGGGAGCTGTTTTTT
-	-	TRBJ1-4	TRBV10-3	CATRDSTNEKLFF	TGTGCCACCAGAGACAGTACAAATGAAAAACTGTTTTTT
TRBD2	-	TRBJ2-1	TRBV4-2	CASTPGWREGNYNEQFF	TGTGCCAGCACCCCTGGGTGGCGGGAGGGAAACTACAATGAGCAGTTCTTC
TRBD1	once	TRBJ1-5	TRBV6-5	CASSYDRGQGQPQHF	TGTGCCAGCAGTTACGACAGGGGGCAAGGTCAGCCCCAGCATTTT
TRBD1	-	TRBJ1-2	TRBV5-4	CASRGQPNYGYTF	TGTGCCAGCCGGGGACAGCCTAACTATGGCTACACCTTC
-	few	TRBJ1-1	TRBV11-2	CASSPRGTVLTEAFF	TGTGCCAGCAGCCCTAGGGGGACGGTTCTCACTGAAGCTTTCTTT
-	-	TRBJ2-5	TRBV27	CASSLEPYQETQYF	TGTGCCAGCAGTTTGGAGCCGTACCAAGAGACCCAGTACTTC
-	once	TRBJ2-7	TRBV6-6	CASSRRFEQYF	TGTGCCAGCAGTCGGCGGTTCGAGCAGTACTTC
-	-	TRBJ2-1	TRBV5-1	CASSLAPGGSGYNEQFF	TGCGCCAGCAGCTTGGCCCCAGGGGGGAGCGGTTACAATGAGCAGTTCTTC
-	-	TRBJ1-1	TRBV27	CASSLSGPGAEAFF	TGTGCCAGCAGTTTATCCGGCCCCGGGGCTGAAGCTTTCTTT
TRBD1	few	TRBJ2-2	TRBV4-1	CASSQGRDRGTGELFF	TGCGCCAGCAGCCAAGGCCGGGACAGGGGAACCGGGGAGCTGTTTTTT
-	-	TRBJ1-2	TRBV7-9	CASSLAGGLSYGYTF	TGTGCCAGCAGCTTAGCGGGCGGGTTATCCTATGGCTACACCTTC
-	-	TRBJ2-7	TRBV6-1	CASTLDGLYEQYF	TGTGCCAGCACCTTGGACGGACTCTACGAGCAGTACTTC
TRBD2	-	TRBJ2-3	TRBV27	CASSKPPGLAGGRDTQYF	TGTGCCAGCAGTAAACCCCCGGGACTAGCGGGAGGTAGGGATACGCAGTATTTT
TRBD2	-	TRBJ2-1	TRBV27	CASSPWTSGSNEQFF	TGTGCCAGCAGTCCCTGGACTAGCGGGAGCAATGAGCAGTTCTTC
-	-	TRBJ2-3	TRBV5-5	CASSLASLSSTDTQYF	TGTGCCAGCAGCTTGGCGTCGTTATCTAGCACAGATACGCAGTATTTT
-	-	TRBJ1-5	TRBV30	CAWNAASNQPQHF	TGTGCCTGGAATGCGGCTAGCAATCAGCCCCAGCATTTT
-	-	TRBJ1-2	TRBV6-5	CASRAGKWDGYTF	TGTGCCAGCAGGGCAGGGAAATGGGATGGCTACACCTTC
TRBD2	-	TRBJ2-1	TRBV6-5	CASSYGTSPNNEQFF	TGTGCCAGCAGTTACGGGACTAGCCCAAACAATGAGCAGTTCTTC
-	-	TRBJ2-7	TRBV19	CASSFQGLGEQYF	TGTGCCAGTAGTTTCCAGGGGCTCGGCGAGCAGTACTTC
TRBD2	-	TRBJ2-5	TRBV19	CASSISGRASETQYF	TGTGCCAGTAGTATCAGCGGGAGGGCCTCAGAGACCCAGTACTTC
-	few	TRBJ2-7	TRBV19	CASSRTERGEQYF	TGTGCCAGTAGTCGGACAGAACGTGGCGAGCAGTACTTC
-	-	TRBJ2-1	TRBV7-2	CASSFAVAGEQFF	TGTGCCAGCAGCTTTGCAGTGGCCGGGGAGCAGTTCTTC
TRBD1	-	TRBJ1-2	TRBV6-5	CASIRQGGNGYTF	TGTGCCAGCATTCGACAGGGTGGAAATGGCTACACCTTC
TRBD2	once	TRBJ2-1	TRBV10-3	CATQSGTSGSNEQFF	TGTGCCACCCAGTCCGGGACTAGCGGAAGCAATGAGCAGTTCTTC
-	-	TRBJ1-2	TRBV9	CASSPFSRGYTF	TGTGCCAGCAGCCCATTTAGCAGAGGCTACACCTTC
-	-	TRBJ1-2	TRBV9	CASSVGGSGDYTF	TGTGCCAGCAGCGTAGGAGGGTCGGGAGACTACACCTTC
TRBD1	-	TRBJ1-2	TRBV11-2	CASSSAWDRGLSGGYTF	TGTGCCAGCAGCTCAGCCTGGGACAGGGGGCTCTCCGGTGGCTACACCTTC
-	-	TRBJ2-3	TRBV14	CASSQIGEGTDTQYF	TGTGCCAGCAGCCAAATAGGGGAAGGCACAGATACGCAGTATTTT
TRBD1	-	TRBJ2-7	TRBV19	CASSVHGTGEYEQYF	TGTGCCAGTAGTGTCCACGGGACAGGGGAATACGAGCAGTACTTC
TRBD1	few	TRBJ1-2	TRBV18	CASSPLDRAGYTF	TGTGCCAGCTCACCGCTGGACAGGGCTGGCTACACCTTC
TRBD1	-	TRBJ1-2	TRBV7-8	CASSLTPQTGPNYGYTF	TGTGCCAGCAGCTTAACCCCCCAGACAGGGCCTAACTATGGCTACACCTTC
-	-	TRBJ2-5	TRBV28	CASSLQDRQETQYF	TGTGCCAGCAGTTTACAGGACAGACAAGAGACCCAGTACTTC
TRBD1	-	TRBJ2-5	TRBV7-7	CASSPAGTEGETQYF	TGTGCCAGCAGCCCCGCCGGGACAGAAGGAGAGACCCAGTACTTC
TRBD1	-	TRBJ1-4	TRBV5-1	CASSLEAGGKLFF	TGCGCCAGCAGCTTGGAGGCAGGGGGAAAACTGTTTTTT
-	-	TRBJ2-7	TRBV7-2	CASSPPRGLMQDEQYF	TGTGCCAGCAGCCCCCCCCGGGGATTGATGCAGGACGAGCAGTACTTC
-	-	TRBJ1-2	TRBV4-1	CASSPGGGNYGYTF	TGCGCCAGCAGCCCTGGCGGGGGCAACTATGGCTACACCTTC
TRBD2	-	TRBJ2-1	TRBV7-9	CASTRASGRGYNEQFF	TGTGCCAGCACGAGGGCTAGCGGGAGGGGGTACAATGAGCAGTTCTTC
TRBD2	-	TRBJ2-2	TRBV5-1	CASSLREGQRKAGELFF	TGCGCCAGCAGCTTGCGGGAGGGGCAGCGTAAGGCCGGGGAGCTGTTTTTT
TRBD1	few	TRBJ1-1	TRBV6-6	CATGSLTGGFAFF	TGTGCCACCGGATCCCTTACAGGGGGGTTTGCTTTCTTT
TRBD1	-	TRBJ1-5	TRBV19	CASSTPGRGRHF	TGTGCCAGTAGTACACCCGGGAGGGGGCGGCATTTT
TRBD2	-	TRBJ2-7	TRBV2	CASGGLAGVSEQYF	TGTGCCAGCGGAGGGCTAGCGGGGGTAAGCGAGCAGTACTTC
TRBD2	few	TRBJ2-7	TRBV7-2	CASGQGLVFSYEQYF	TGTGCCAGCGGTCAAGGACTAGTTTTCTCCTACGAGCAGTACTTC
-	-	TRBJ2-3	TRBV7-8	CASSFKDTQYF	TGTGCCAGCAGCTTTAAAGATACGCAGTATTTT
-	-	TRBJ1-4	TRBV6-5	CASSYNGGAFEKLFF	TGTGCCAGCAGTTACAACGGGGGGGCATTTGAAAAACTGTTTTTT